These 9 T cell receptor beta chains were sequenced from one sample in a study of identical twins (dated by TCRdb to 2016 to 2017). Libraries were prepared through 5' RACE. These reads were obtained on an Illumina HiSeq 2000. TCRdb took the public reads, trimmed them with fastp at Q25, ran MiXCR for clone calling and kept in-frame beta chains. When rows share a CDR3 protein, they turn into one entry using the most common DNA and genes. Recorded for this sample are about 530,000 distinct CDR3 sequences; 15% of them occurred a single time. The biggest ten clones account for roughly 0.46% of the sample. These data also featured in a second study, about yellow fever vaccine responses in identical twins.

The sequenced sample consisted of CD4+ T cells sorted from blood. Source of these receptors: a woman under 30 in good health.

J is TRBJ2-7 and V is TRBV11-2; D is unclear. There are 16 residues in the CDR3. Germline assignment: CDR1 SGHAT and CDR2 FQNNGV. Trimming took off 0 bases at V and 0 bases at J, with 12 bases between the two ends. The CDR3 is CASSLDFGSSSYEQYV. CDR3 bases: TGTGCCAGCAGCTTAGATTTCGGATCGAGCTCCTACGAGCAGTACGTC.

This clonotype was seen at least ten times. The rearrangement joins TRBV4-1 to TRBJ2-5, with 12 positions matching TRBD2. V dropped 4 bases and J dropped 5; count of bases not matched to a gene: 8. The germline CDR1 and CDR2 sequences are MGHRA and YSYEKL. This CDR3 comprises 16 residues. CDR3 DNA sequence: TGCGCCAGCAGCCTCCAGACTAGCGGGGGACAGGAGACCCAGTACTTC. Encoded protein: CASSLQTSGGQETQYF.

This clonotype occurred a few times. This chain connects TRBV28 to TRBJ2-1; TRBD1 aligns across 7 bases. Germline-derived CDR1 and CDR2 are MDHEN and SYDVKM. J lost 6 bases, V lost 5 bases, and 7 bases had no gene match. The CDR3 contains 14 residues. In DNA, the CDR3 is TGTGCCAGCAGTCCCTCCCACAGGGGCAATGAGCAGTTCTTC. Amino acid sequence: CASSPSHRGNEQFF.

This chain uses TRBV5-1 with TRBJ2-7; TRBD2 might be the D (5 bases). V lost 4 bases, J lost 1 base, and 15 bases lay in between. Germline V gene data show CDR1 as SGHRS and CDR2 as YFSETQ. This CDR3 has 15 residues. The CDR3: CASSGSEPGSYEQYF. The CDR3 region has the DNA TGCGCCAGCAGCGGTAGCGAGCCCGGGTCCTACGAGCAGTACTTC.

This clonotype appeared a few times. The chain recombines TRBV4-1 with TRBJ1-2; 7 bases align to TRBD1. The CDR3 is 15 amino acids. The V segment lost 3 bases and the J segment 1 base; nucleotides outside the gene matches: 5. The germline V gene encodes CDR1 MGHRA and CDR2 YSYEKL. The CDR3 DNA reads TGCGCCAGCAGCCAGCACGACAGGGATAACTATGGCTACACCTTC. Amino acid sequence: CASSQHDRDNYGYTF.

This clonotype was detected only a few times. The CDR3 DNA follows: TGTGCCAGCAGTTTAAGAGGGACTAGCGGCCACAATGAGCAGTTCTTC. Amino acids: CASSLRGTSGHNEQFF. This chain uses TRBV12-3 or TRBV12-4 with TRBJ2-1; TRBD2 matches 11 bases. Trimming at V came to 2 bases and at J to 5 bases, leaving 5 bases not matched to a gene. CDR3 length: 16 amino acids.

J is TRBJ2-5 and V is TRBV5-1; 9 bases agree with TRBD1. Germline CDR1 is SGHRS and CDR2 is YFSETQ. The CDR3 covers 15 residues. V shed 4 bases and J 4 bases; nucleotides not matched to a gene: 8. The chain's CDR3 is CASSLQKDRGETQYF. For the CDR3, the DNA is TGCGCCAGCAGCCTACAAAAGGACAGGGGAGAGACCCAGTACTTC.

The J gene is TRBJ2-3, the V gene TRBV12-3 or TRBV12-4; D is unresolved. The CDR3 contains 13 residues. V lost 6 bases, J lost 6 bases, and 13 bases lay in between. The CDR3 DNA is TGTGCCAGCAGCTATCTCCTGGGGGATACGCAGTATTTT. This translates into CASSYLLGDTQYF.

V gene TRBV24-1 combines with J gene TRBJ2-5; possible D gene TRBD2, 6 bases. The V and J ends lost 1 base and 5 bases respectively, with 16 bases between them. Germline CDR1 KGHDR, CDR2 SFDVKD. There are 16 residues in the CDR3. CDR3: CATSDFSLGGLETQYF. The CDR3 DNA follows: TGTGCCACCAGTGATTTCTCCTTGGGGGGTCTGGAGACCCAGTACTTC.